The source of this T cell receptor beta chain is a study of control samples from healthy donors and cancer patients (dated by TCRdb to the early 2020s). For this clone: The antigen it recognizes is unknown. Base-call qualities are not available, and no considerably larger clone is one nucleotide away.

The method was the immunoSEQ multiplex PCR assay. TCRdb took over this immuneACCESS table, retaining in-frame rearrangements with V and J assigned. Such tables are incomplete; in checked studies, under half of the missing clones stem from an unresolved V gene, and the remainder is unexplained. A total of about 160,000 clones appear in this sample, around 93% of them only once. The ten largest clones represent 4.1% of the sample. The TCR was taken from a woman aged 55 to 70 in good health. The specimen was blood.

The bases are TGTGCCAGCAGCTTAGCGGAAACAGTCTATGGCTACACCTTC. Its protein reads: CASSLAETVYGYTF. The chain is assembled from TRBV7-2 and TRBJ1-2; no D gene call is confident. Trimming at the junction amounts to 0 bases on V and 4 bases on J, and the germline ends lie 9 bases apart. The CDR3, cysteine through phenylalanine, is 14 amino acids long. Only CDR3 DNA is held: 42 bases, read in frame from base 1. CDR1 SGHTA and CDR2 FQGNSA were looked up in the germline V gene.